Listed here are 11 T cell receptor beta chains from one sample, sequenced in a study of post-analysis software for immune sequencing data. Unique molecular identifiers were carried by the TCR beta cDNA libraries. TCRdb re-derived calls from the PCR reads in MiXCR, one entry per CDR3 protein. The sample has about 540,000 distinct CDR3 sequences; approximately 34% are singletons. Study-level results: A handful of TRBV segments were significantly more frequent in patients than in controls. TRBV5-6, TRBV5-1 and TRBV20-1 were among these segments.

Antigens of these TCRs are unknown. Material for sequencing was blood. These receptors were collected from a girl younger than 18 with multiple sclerosis.

This clonotype showed up just a few times. The gene calls are TRBV5-1 and TRBJ2-3, with 13 bases matching TRBD2. The CDR3 is 18 amino acids. Trimming cost V 2 bases and J 0 bases; bases outside gene matches: 6. Germline V lookup: CDR1 SGHRS, CDR2 YFSETQ. CDR3: CASSFGGLAGTSTDTQYF. CDR3 nucleotide sequence: TGCGCCAGCAGCTTTGGGGGACTAGCGGGGACTAGCACAGATACGCAGTATTTT.

This clonotype was counted only a few times. This chain connects TRBV7-7 to TRBJ2-1; TRBD2 matches 10 bases. J lost 4 bases, V lost 1 base, and 4 bases had no gene match. From germline, CDR1 is SSHAT and CDR2 FNYEAQ (reference sequence). CDR3 length: 16 amino acids. CDR3 protein: CASSLVPSGGYNEQFF. The CDR3 DNA is TGTGCCAGCAGCTTAGTCCCTAGCGGGGGATACAATGAGCAGTTCTTC.

This chain joins TRBV2 and TRBJ2-3; weak D call: TRBD2 (6 bases). The CDR3 is 14 amino acids. V was pared by 8 bases and J by 2 bases, with 14 bases between. The germline CDR1 and CDR2 sequences are SNHLY and FYNNEI. The CDR3 sequence is CASRLEDYTDTQYF. The CDR3 DNA reads TGTGCCAGCCGATTAGAGGACTACACAGATACGCAGTATTTT. The full variable domain, rest sourced from reference TRBV2 and TRBJ2-3, is EPEVTQTPSHQVTQMGQEVILRCVPISNHLYFYWYRQILGQKVEFLVSFYNNEISEKSEIFDDQFSVERPDGSNFTLKIRSTKLEDSAMYFCASRLEDYTDTQYFGPGTRLTVL.

This chain joins TRBV14 and TRBJ1-1; D remains ambiguous. V was shortened by 3 bases and J by 1 base, with 15 bases between the two germline ends. In germline, CDR1 is SGHDN, CDR2 FVKESK. The CDR3 length is 16 residues. In DNA form, the CDR3 reads TGTGCCAGCAGCCACCTTCGAGGAGTCAAGAACACTGAAGCTTTCTTT. Translated: CASSHLRGVKNTEAFF.

The genes are TRBV25-1 and TRBJ2-7; 8 nucleotides line up with TRBD1. With the DNA end fitting TRBJ2-5 better, the J assignment may be wrong. This CDR3 contains 15 residues. Germline V gives CDR1 MGHDK, CDR2 SYGVNS. The CDR3 DNA follows: TGTGCCAGCAGTGAAGCCAGGGGGCTTGGCGAGACCCAGTACTTC. Translated: CASSEARGLGETQYF.

This clonotype has only a few counts. The rearrangement joins TRBV11-2 to TRBJ2-5; possibly TRBD2 for D (6 bases). Germline CDR1 and CDR2: SGHAT and FQNNGV. The CDR3 consists of 18 residues. Trimming cost V 1 base and J 0 bases, with 18 bases left between them. The CDR3 bases are TGTGCCAGCAGCTTAGCTGGGACCCCTGGGGGGTACCAAGAGACCCAGTACTTC. This gives the protein CASSLAGTPGGYQETQYF.

The gene calls are TRBV6-2 or TRBV6-3 and TRBJ2-7, with 8 positions matching TRBD2. The CDR3 consists of 12 residues. V lost 8 bases to trimming and J lost 6 bases; unmatched junction nucleotides: 6. Germline-derived CDR1 and CDR2 are MNHEY and SVGEGT. The CDR3 DNA follows: TGTGCCAGCGGACAAGCGGGGGTCGAGCAGTACTTC. As protein: CASGQAGVEQYF.

This clonotype was observed a handful of times. The rearrangement links TRBV12-3 or TRBV12-4 to TRBJ1-4; 9 bases are a match to TRBD1. V dropped 5 bases and J dropped 8; count of bases not matched to a gene: 3. This CDR3 spans 13 amino acids. The CDR3 loop reads CASSGGQGEKLFF. The CDR3 DNA sequence: TGTGCCAGCAGTGGGGGACAGGGAGAAAAACTGTTTTTT.

This clonotype was observed a few times. The chain uses TRBV5-1 and TRBJ1-2; weak D call: TRBD1 (6 bases). Germline V CDR1 and CDR2: SGHRS, YFSETQ. V was shortened by 7 bases and J by 0 bases, with 13 bases between the two germline ends. The CDR3 loop spans 14 amino acids. The CDR3 loop reads CASGTGTSNYGYTF. The DNA for the CDR3 is TGCGCCAGCGGAACAGGGACGTCTAACTATGGCTACACCTTC.

V gene TRBV12-3 or TRBV12-4 combines with J gene TRBJ2-3; D tentatively fits TRBD1 or TRBD2 (5 bases each). The V end was cut by 3 bases, the J end by 4 bases, with 14 bases between. This CDR3 contains 15 residues. CDR3 in amino acids: CASSFGSLGADTQYF. Written as DNA, the CDR3 is TGTGCCAGCAGTTTCGGTTCATTGGGGGCAGATACGCAGTATTTT.

This clonotype showed up just a few times. This rearrangement joins TRBV20-1 to TRBJ1-5; D is possibly TRBD1 (6 bases). CDR3 size: 17 residues. V was trimmed by 4 bases and J by 0 bases, leaving 19 bases between them. The germline CDR1 and CDR2 sequences are DFQATT and SNEGSKA (reference sequence). CDR3 DNA: TGCAGTGCTACCAGGGGAGGGGAATCTTATAGCAATCAGCCCCAGCATTTT. Translated, it gives CSATRGGESYSNQPQHF.